This T cell receptor (beta chain) was observed in a study of T cell responses to AZD1222 COVID-19 vaccine. Findings and limits, study-wide: Spike-wide vaccine-associated CD4 TCRs dominated at 160-218 and 743-854.

This CDR3 has 13 residues. Trimming took 2 bases from V and 13 from J, leaving 12 bases between them. As concerns this clone: Antigen specificity is unknown.

Method: immunoSEQ multiplex PCR; TCRdb's copy keeps in-frame clones and lacks some. The sample contains under 170,000 clones, 75% to 95% of which appear only once. The sample here was peripheral blood, taken 28 days after the second AZD1222 dose. This chain joins TRBV12-3 or TRBV12-4 and TRBJ1-6, with D uncertain. The source is an adult who received the AZD1222 COVID-19 vaccine. In nucleotides, the CDR3 is TGTGCCAGCAGTTTACTTTCGGGAGGGCCCCTCCACTTT. It yields the protein CASSLLSGGPLHF.